The rows below give T cell receptor beta chains drawn from one sample of a study of cytomegalovirus exposure and HLA in healthy donors. TCRdb keeps only in-frame clones here, not all; method: immunoSEQ multiplex PCR. Of some 270,000 clones listed, around 80% are singletons. Sequences were obtained from PBMCs. The receptors were sampled from a girl aged 2-9 years in good health and CMV-seronegative. Both conserved end residues are part of each CDR3. The D gene is left open where the match is weak. Clone size appears in some rows only: once, few, many, or a class for an expanded clone.

TRBV19	TRBD1	TRBJ1-4	few	CASSSRQGRINEKLFF	TGTGCCAGTAGTAGCCGACAGGGGCGGATTAATGAAAAACTGTTTTTT
TRBV7-9	.	TRBJ1-1	.	CASSLSGTEAFF	TGTGCCAGCAGCTTATCAGGTACTGAAGCTTTCTTT
TRBV27	.	TRBJ1-2	.	CASSLGAFYGYTF	TGTGCCAGCAGTTTGGGAGCTTTCTATGGCTACACCTTC
TRBV30	TRBD1	TRBJ1-6	.	CAWSVDRVTSPLHF	TGTGCCTGGAGTGTAGACAGGGTTACTTCACCCCTCCACTTT
TRBV5-1	TRBD2	TRBJ2-1	.	CASSLGLAGGGYNEQFF	TGCGCCAGCAGCTTAGGACTAGCGGGGGGTGGCTACAATGAGCAGTTCTTC
TRBV19	.	TRBJ1-6	.	CASSPTGREKNSPLHF	TGTGCCAGTAGTCCCACAGGGAGGGAAAAAAATTCACCCCTCCACTTT
TRBV28	TRBD2	TRBJ2-3	.	CASSTIAGGKTDTQYF	TGTGCCAGCAGTACTATAGCGGGGGGGAAGACAGATACGCAGTATTTT
TRBV27	.	TRBJ1-3	.	CASSLSQGFGNTIYF	TGTGCCAGCAGTTTATCGCAGGGATTTGGAAACACCATATATTTT
TRBV7-2	.	TRBJ2-3	few	CASSFLAQATDTQYF	TGTGCCAGCAGCTTTCTAGCTCAAGCCACAGATACGCAGTATTTT
TRBV27	.	TRBJ1-4	.	CASSFATNEKLFF	TGTGCCAGCAGCTTCGCAACTAATGAAAAACTGTTTTTT
TRBV28	TRBD1	TRBJ2-5	few	CASRYRTGAFQETQYF	TGTGCCAGCAGGTACCGGACAGGGGCCTTCCAAGAGACCCAGTACTTC
TRBV10-3	.	TRBJ1-5	.	CAISRDTVSNQPQHF	TGTGCCATCAGCCGGGACACTGTTTCCAATCAGCCCCAGCATTTT
TRBV7-2	.	TRBJ2-5	few	CASSGQGGETQYF	TGTGCCAGCAGCGGGCAGGGAGGAGAGACCCAGTACTTC
TRBV28	.	TRBJ1-1	.	CASSFGGGGNTEAFF	TGTGCCAGCAGTTTCGGGGGCGGGGGGAACACTGAAGCTTTCTTT
TRBV5-6	TRBD1	TRBJ2-1	.	CASSFRDRGLLGVYEQFF	TGTGCCAGCAGCTTCCGGGACAGGGGGCTTTTAGGAGTCTATGAGCAGTTCTTC
TRBV2	.	TRBJ2-3	.	CASRRGTKQYF	TGTGCCAGTAGACGGGGAACCAAGCAGTATTTT
TRBV9	TRBD1	TRBJ1-6	.	CASSVKGAASPLHF	TGTGCCAGCAGCGTAAAGGGGGCGGCTTCACCCCTCCACTTT
TRBV7-9	TRBD1	TRBJ1-5	few	CASSPQTGGSNQPQHF	TGTGCCAGCAGCCCCCAGACAGGGGGAAGCAATCAGCCCCAGCATTTT
TRBV27	TRBD1	TRBJ2-7	.	CASRDRGYEQYF	TGTGCCAGTAGGGACAGGGGTTACGAGCAGTACTTC
TRBV10-3	.	TRBJ1-6	.	CAITDSYNSPLHF	TGTGCCATCACTGACAGTTATAATTCACCCCTCCACTTT
TRBV19	.	TRBJ1-2	few	CASKLGQRNYGYTF	TGTGCCAGTAAGCTTGGACAGAGAAACTATGGCTACACCTTC
TRBV7-6	.	TRBJ2-7	.	CASSSGDTLSSYEQYF	TGTGCCAGCAGCTCCGGGGACACCCTTAGCTCCTACGAGCAGTACTTC
TRBV28	TRBD1	TRBJ1-3	.	CASSLWDRGSGNTIYF	TGTGCCAGCAGTTTATGGGACAGGGGTTCCGGAAACACCATATATTTT